The clone carrying this T cell receptor (beta chain) appeared a few times. The data derive from a study of early T cells in non-severe SARS-CoV-2 infection. TCRdb passed the 5' RACE reads through MiXCR, listing each CDR3 protein once. The profile shows tens of thousands of distinct CDR3 sequences, about 13% of them singletons. The specimen comprised whole blood, sampled at baseline. The receptor was isolated from an adult who was a healthcare worker with PCR-confirmed SARS-CoV-2 infection or an uninfected control (not recorded which).

The CDR3 region has the DNA TGCGCCAGCAGCTTGGCGGGGGACAGGGTGGACATTCAGTACTTC. Its translation is CASSLAGDRVDIQYF. J is TRBJ2-4 and V is TRBV5-1; 9 bases are a match to TRBD1. The CDR3 is 15 amino acids. Looked up from germline, CDR1 is SGHRS and CDR2 is YFSETQ. Germline trimming cut 0 bases from V and 8 bases from J; bases unmatched to any gene: 6.